The T cell receptor (beta chain) under discussion was sequenced for a study of cytomegalovirus exposure and HLA in healthy donors. Study-wide findings and caveats: The classifier was said to identify cytomegalovirus status with high specificity and sensitivity.

Points on this clone: Its antigen is currently unknown.

TCRdb keeps only in-frame clones here, not all; method: immunoSEQ multiplex PCR. The table lists 200,000 to 300,000 clones, approximately 84% of them singletons. The sequence was collected from a woman aged 25 to 45 in good health and CMV-seropositive. Sequenced sample: PBMCs.

The CDR3 loop is CASTSTDTQYF. The CDR3 nucleotides read TGTGCCAGCACAAGCACAGATACGCAGTATTTT. The V and J genes are TRBV11-2 and TRBJ2-3; D not certain. Germline V gene lookup returns CDR1 SGHAT and CDR2 FQNNGV. The CDR3 is 11 residues long. Trimming took 7 bases from V and 0 from J, leaving 2 bases between them.